This paragraph covers one TCR beta chain sequence. The antigen remains unidentified. This CDR3 is built from 13 residues. Trimming cost V 3 bases and J 6 bases, with 11 bases left between them. It was with a sample-barcoded 5' primer and a J-beta primer mix that a second PCR of roughly 7 to 12 cycles was run. TCRdb called the 5' RACE reads again in MiXCR, with one record for every CDR3 protein. Of over 950,000 distinct CDR3 sequences in the sample, about two fifths were seen once. The data are from a study of blood T cells in healthy people across ages. General study points: Estimates based on one million T cells were treated as lower bounds. Diversity was higher, and naive CD4+ cells more numerous, in long-lived donors than in aged donors.

Per sample, a minimum of 7 million PBMCs were isolated. Total RNA, at least 5.5 micrograms per sample, came from PBMCs. Sequenced: blood. This receptor was identified in a man aged 18-30 years in good health. The V gene is TRBV12-3 or TRBV12-4, the J gene TRBJ1-2, with D possibly matching TRBD1 (5 bases). The CDR3: CASSFDSQNGYTF. The CDR3 DNA reads as TGTGCCAGCAGTTTCGACAGTCAAAATGGCTACACCTTC.